These 18 T cell receptor beta chains came from one sample sequenced in a study of OX40 agonist ivuxolimab in advanced cancers. TCRdb's copy holds only in-frame clones and misses some; the assay was immunoSEQ multiplex PCR. Of 65,000 to 75,000 clones in the sample, 70% to 90% were seen once. The material was CD4+ or CD8+ T cells sorted from blood, obtained in a trial of the OX40 agonist ivuxolimab. The origin of the receptors is an adult with an advanced solid tumor such as melanoma, head and neck, liver or kidney cancer.

V is TRBV11-2 and J is TRBJ1-2; no clear D. The germline CDR1 and CDR2 sequences are SGHAT and FQNNGV. The CDR3 has 14 amino acids. V lost 5 bases, J lost 2 bases, and 12 bases lay in between. DNA for the CDR3: TGTGCCAGCAGCCCGGGAAACGGAAACTATGGCTACACCTTC. Protein product: CASSPGNGNYGYTF.

The chain is built from TRBV7-2 and TRBJ2-3, with 9 positions matching TRBD2. The CDR3 is 16 residues long. The germline CDR1 and CDR2 sequences are SGHTA and FQGNSA. J lost 6 bases, V lost 0 bases, and 7 bases had no gene match. As DNA, the CDR3 is TGTGCCAGCAGCTTAGCGGCGGGAGGGCCTAGGGATACGCAGTATTTT. Amino acids: CASSLAAGGPRDTQYF.

Written as DNA, the CDR3 is TGTGCCAGCAGCTTAGATGTCTACGAGCAGTACTTC. Amino acid sequence: CASSLDVYEQYF. The chain combines TRBV7-6 with TRBJ2-7; D remains unclear. The CDR3 is 12 residues long. Germline lookup yields CDR1 SGHVS and CDR2 FNYEAQ. The germline V and J ends were trimmed by 1 base and 3 bases, with 4 bases remaining between them.

The CDR3 protein is CASSLGLVNEQFF. CDR3 DNA sequence: TGTGCCAGCAGCTTGGGGCTAGTCAATGAGCAGTTCTTC. The genes are TRBV5-4 and TRBJ2-1; D not certain. The germline V gene encodes CDR1 SGHNT and CDR2 YYREEE (reference sequence). The CDR3 consists of 13 residues. V was clipped by 0 bases and J by 6 bases, with 7 bases between them.

J is TRBJ2-7 and V is TRBV6-1; weak D call: TRBD2 (6 bases). Germline values: CDR1 MNHNS, CDR2 SASEGT. This CDR3 has 13 residues. The V and J ends lost 8 bases and 3 bases respectively, with 14 bases between them. DNA for the CDR3: TGTGCCAGCCGCGTTAGCGGACACTACGAGCAGTACTTC. Translating gives CASRVSGHYEQYF.

The chain has TRBV6-1 and TRBJ1-3; D may be TRBD1 (6 bases). V was pared by 7 bases and J by 3 bases, with 13 bases between. This CDR3 region has 14 residues. Germline assignment: CDR1 MNHNS and CDR2 SASEGT. CDR3 nucleotide sequence: TGTGCCAGCAAGTTGACAGGCGGTGGAAACACCATATATTTT. Protein: CASKLTGGGNTIYF.

This clone has just a few counts. The V and J genes are TRBV29-1 and TRBJ2-1, with TRBD2 matching 7 bases. With V trimmed by 5 bases and J by 9 bases, 16 bases remained unmatched. The CDR3 spans 15 residues. Germline assignment: CDR1 SQVTM and CDR2 ANQGSEA. The CDR3 DNA is TGCAGCGTTACCCCGGGCGGGAGTTCTGCGGGTGAGCAGTTCTTC. The encoded protein is CSVTPGGSSAGEQFF.

The gene calls are TRBV19 and TRBJ2-4; 14 bases align to TRBD2. The CDR3 loop spans 16 amino acids. Trimming removed 4 bases from V and 7 bases from J; junction bases left unmatched: 6. Germline V gene lookup returns CDR1 LNHDA and CDR2 SQIVND (reference sequence). CDR3 amino acids: CASSTGTSGGGNIQYF. The CDR3 nucleotides read TGTGCCAGTAGTACCGGGACTAGCGGGGGAGGGAACATTCAGTACTTC.

V gene TRBV6-5 combines with J gene TRBJ2-7; D not certain. CDR1 and CDR2 from the germline V gene are MNHEY and SVGAGI. CDR3 length: 15 residues. V lost 0 bases and J 0 bases, leaving 9 bases between the germline ends. CDR3 protein: CASSYSGRSSYEQYF. In DNA, the CDR3 is TGTGCCAGCAGTTACTCTGGTAGGAGCTCCTACGAGCAGTACTTC.

This sequence joins TRBV5-1 and TRBJ2-1; TRBD2 matches 8 bases. CDR3 length: 15 amino acids. Germline assignment: CDR1 SGHRS and CDR2 YFSETQ. The ends lost 3 bases at V and 5 bases at J; junction bases unmatched: 7. CDR3 bases: TGCGCCAGCAGCTCGTTAGCGGGACCGAACAATGAGCAGTTCTTC. It codes for CASSSLAGPNNEQFF. The complete variable domain, with remaining parts taken from reference TRBV5-1 and TRBJ2-1, reads KAGVTQTPRYLIKTRGQQVTLSCSPISGHRSVSWYQQTPGQGLQFLFEYFSETQRNKGNFPGRFSGRQFSNSRSEMNVSTLELGDSALYLCASSSLAGPNNEQFFGPGTRLTVL.

The chain links TRBV6-5 to TRBJ2-1, with TRBD2 as a possible D gene (6 bases). This CDR3 is built from 16 residues. The ends were cut back, 4 bases at V and 5 bases at J, with 18 bases in the middle. From germline, CDR1 is MNHEY and CDR2 SVGAGI. For the CDR3, the DNA is TGTGCCAGCAGTTCCTACGGTCTAGCGTCCAACAATGAGCAGTTCTTC. It is translated as CASSSYGLASNNEQFF.

The J gene is TRBJ1-1, the V gene TRBV7-2; TRBD1 is a possible D gene (6 bases). The CDR3 runs to 15 residues. In germline, CDR1 is SGHTA, CDR2 FQGNSA. The V gene lost 2 bases and the J gene lost 9 bases, with 19 bases spanning the gap. CDR3 residues: CASSLKSGQPLKAFF. In nucleotides, the CDR3 is TGTGCCAGCAGCTTAAAAAGTGGACAGCCCCTTAAAGCTTTCTTT. The full variable domain, with the rest looked up from reference TRBV7-2 and TRBJ1-1, is GAGVSQSPSNKVTEKGKDVELRCDPISGHTALYWYRQSLGQGLEFLIYFQGNSAPDKSGLPSDRFSAERTGGSVSTLTIQRTQQEDSAVYLCASSLKSGQPLKAFFGQGTRLTVV.

V and J are TRBV5-4 and TRBJ2-6; 10 nucleotides align to TRBD1. The J segment lost 6 bases and the V segment lost 3 bases, leaving 3 bases of the junction unmatched. Germline V lookup: CDR1 SGHNT, CDR2 YYREEE (reference sequence). This CDR3 has 15 amino acids. The CDR3 sequence is CASSSGTGVANVLTF. The CDR3, as DNA: TGTGCCAGCAGCTCCGGGACAGGGGTGGCCAACGTCCTGACTTTC.

The chain is built from TRBV18 and TRBJ2-1; 9 bases map to TRBD2. With V trimmed by 0 bases and J by 6 bases, 6 bases remained unmatched. The CDR3 extends over 16 amino acids. Germline V gene lookup returns CDR1 KGHSH and CDR2 LQKENI. The CDR3 sequence is CASSPPGSGSSNEQFF. The CDR3 DNA is TGTGCCAGCTCACCACCCGGTAGCGGGAGTAGCAATGAGCAGTTCTTC.

This clone was seen a single time. This rearrangement joins TRBV19 to TRBJ1-5; maybe TRBD1 (6 bases). Trimming stripped 9 bases from V and 4 bases from J, with 10 bases between. The germline V gene has CDR1 LNHDA and CDR2 SQIVND (reference sequence). The CDR3 consists of 12 residues. The CDR3 DNA sequence: TGTGCCAGCACAGACAGGAATCAGCCCCAGCATTTT. Amino acid sequence: CASTDRNQPQHF.

The chain recombines TRBV5-4 with TRBJ2-7; D ambiguous. This CDR3 region has 12 residues. The V gene's germline CDR1 is SGHNT and CDR2 YYREEE (reference sequence). V was cut by 5 bases and J by 6 bases, with 12 bases left in between. CDR3 sequence: CASSAWTGEQYF. In nucleotides, the CDR3 is TGTGCCAGCAGTGCTTGGACGGGCGAGCAGTACTTC.

The chain couples TRBV28 to TRBJ1-2, with a weak D call TRBD1 (5 bases). V lost 3 bases, J lost 1 base, and 9 bases lay in between. The CDR3 has 14 residues. The V gene's germline CDR1 is MDHEN and CDR2 SYDVKM. The CDR3: CASSLGGDNYGYTF. DNA for the CDR3: TGTGCCAGCAGTTTGGGGGGGGATAACTATGGCTACACCTTC.

V is TRBV6-6 and J is TRBJ2-7; 8 nucleotides line up with TRBD2. The J segment lost 3 bases and the V segment lost 2 bases, leaving 6 bases of the junction unmatched. The CDR3 has 15 residues. The V gene's germline CDR1 is MNHNY and CDR2 SVGAGI (reference sequence). CDR3 amino acids: CASSYPELADYEQYF. The CDR3 region has the DNA TGTGCCAGCAGTTACCCCGAACTAGCGGACTACGAGCAGTACTTC.